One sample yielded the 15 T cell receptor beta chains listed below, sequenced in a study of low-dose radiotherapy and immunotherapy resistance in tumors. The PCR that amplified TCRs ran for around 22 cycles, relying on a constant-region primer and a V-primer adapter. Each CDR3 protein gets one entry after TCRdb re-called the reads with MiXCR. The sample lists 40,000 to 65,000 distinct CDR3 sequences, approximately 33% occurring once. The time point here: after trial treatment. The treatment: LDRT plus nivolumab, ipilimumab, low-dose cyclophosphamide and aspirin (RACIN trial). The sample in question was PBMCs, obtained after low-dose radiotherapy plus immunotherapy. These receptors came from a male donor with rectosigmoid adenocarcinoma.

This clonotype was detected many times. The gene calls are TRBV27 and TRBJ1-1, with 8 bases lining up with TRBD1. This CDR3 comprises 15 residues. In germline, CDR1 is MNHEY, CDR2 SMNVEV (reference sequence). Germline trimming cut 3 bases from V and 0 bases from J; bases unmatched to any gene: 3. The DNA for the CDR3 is TGTGCCAGCAGTTTTAGGACAGGGCTGAACACTGAAGCTTTCTTT. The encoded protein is CASSFRTGLNTEAFF.

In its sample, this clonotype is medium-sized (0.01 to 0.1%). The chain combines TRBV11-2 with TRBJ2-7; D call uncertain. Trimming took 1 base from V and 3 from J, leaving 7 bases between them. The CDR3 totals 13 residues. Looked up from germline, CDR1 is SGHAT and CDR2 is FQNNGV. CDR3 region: CASSLGPSYEQYF. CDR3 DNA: TGTGCCAGCAGCTTAGGTCCCAGCTACGAGCAGTACTTC.

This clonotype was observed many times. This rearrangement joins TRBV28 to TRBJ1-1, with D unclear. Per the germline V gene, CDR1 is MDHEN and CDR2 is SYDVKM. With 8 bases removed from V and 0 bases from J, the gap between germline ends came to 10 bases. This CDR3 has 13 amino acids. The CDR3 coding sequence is TGTGCCAGCGCCAATGTCTTGAACACTGAAGCTTTCTTT. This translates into CASANVLNTEAFF.

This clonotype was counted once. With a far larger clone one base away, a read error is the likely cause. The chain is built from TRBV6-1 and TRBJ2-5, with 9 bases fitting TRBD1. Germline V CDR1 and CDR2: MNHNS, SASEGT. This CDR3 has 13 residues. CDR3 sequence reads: CASSEDRGETQYF. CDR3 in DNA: TGCGCCAGCAGTGAGGACAGGGGCGAGACCCAGTACTTC.

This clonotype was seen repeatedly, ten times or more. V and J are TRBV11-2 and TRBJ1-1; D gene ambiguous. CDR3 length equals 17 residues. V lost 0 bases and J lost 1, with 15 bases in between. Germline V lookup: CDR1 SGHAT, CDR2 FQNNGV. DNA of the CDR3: TGTGCCAGCAGCTTAGAGCTGGGTAAGGTTAGGAACACTGAAGCTTTCTTT. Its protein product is CASSLELGKVRNTEAFF.

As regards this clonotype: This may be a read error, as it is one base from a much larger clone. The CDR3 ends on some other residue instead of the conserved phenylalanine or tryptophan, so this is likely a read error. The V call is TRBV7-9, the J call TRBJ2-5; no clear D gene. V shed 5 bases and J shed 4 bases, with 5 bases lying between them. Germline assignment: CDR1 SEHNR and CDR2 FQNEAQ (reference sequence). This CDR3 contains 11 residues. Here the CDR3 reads CASSQAETQYL. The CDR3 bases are TGTGCCAGCAGCCAAGCAGAGACCCAGTACCTC.

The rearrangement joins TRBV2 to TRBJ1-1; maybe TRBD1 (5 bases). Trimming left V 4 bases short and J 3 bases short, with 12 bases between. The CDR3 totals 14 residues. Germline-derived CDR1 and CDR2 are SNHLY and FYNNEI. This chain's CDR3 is CASSALGGDTEAFF. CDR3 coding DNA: TGTGCCAGCAGTGCCCTCGGGGGGGACACTGAAGCTTTCTTT.

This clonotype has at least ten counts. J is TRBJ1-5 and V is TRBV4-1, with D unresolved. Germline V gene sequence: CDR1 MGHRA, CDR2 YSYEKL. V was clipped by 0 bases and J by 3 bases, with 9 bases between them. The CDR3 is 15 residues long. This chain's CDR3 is CASSQDSGYNQPQHF. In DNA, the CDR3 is TGCGCCAGCAGCCAAGACTCAGGTTACAATCAGCCCCAGCATTTT.

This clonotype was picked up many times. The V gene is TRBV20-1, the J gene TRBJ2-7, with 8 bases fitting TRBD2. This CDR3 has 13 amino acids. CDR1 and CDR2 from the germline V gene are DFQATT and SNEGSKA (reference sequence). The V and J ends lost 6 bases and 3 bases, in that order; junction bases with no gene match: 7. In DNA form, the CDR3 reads TGCAGTGCCCGCACGGGAGGGAACTACGAGCAGTACTTC. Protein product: CSARTGGNYEQYF.

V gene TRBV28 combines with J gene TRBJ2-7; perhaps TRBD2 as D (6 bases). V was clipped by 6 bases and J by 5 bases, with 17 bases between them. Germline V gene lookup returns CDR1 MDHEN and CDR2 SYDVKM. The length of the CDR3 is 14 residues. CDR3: CASSSGTAVHEQYF. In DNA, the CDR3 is TGTGCCAGCAGCTCCGGGACTGCTGTCCACGAGCAGTACTTC.

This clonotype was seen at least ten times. The DNA of the CDR3 is TGTGCCAGCATCGGCAGTAGTTACGAGCAGTACTTC. Protein: CASIGSSYEQYF. The gene calls are TRBV27 and TRBJ2-7; D remains unclear. The germline CDR1 and CDR2 sequences are MNHEY and SMNVEV (reference sequence). The CDR3 sequence is 12 residues long. Trimming shortened V by 7 bases and J by 4 bases, and 11 bases separated the two germline ends.

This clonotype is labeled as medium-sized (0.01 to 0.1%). This chain's CDR3 is CASSLLGAGEKLFF. The CDR3 nucleotides are TGTGCCAGCAGTTTACTCGGGGCGGGTGAAAAACTGTTTTTT. The rearrangement links TRBV12-3 or TRBV12-4 to TRBJ1-4; D is perhaps TRBD1 (5 bases). V was pared by 2 bases and J by 7 bases, with 11 bases between. This CDR3 comprises 14 residues.

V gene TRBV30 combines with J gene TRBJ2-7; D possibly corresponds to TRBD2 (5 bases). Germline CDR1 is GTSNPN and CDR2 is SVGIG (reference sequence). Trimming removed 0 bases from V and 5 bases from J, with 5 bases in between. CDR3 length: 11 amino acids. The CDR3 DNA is TGTGCCTGGAGTGTGGGAGACGAGCAGTACTTC. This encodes CAWSVGDEQYF.

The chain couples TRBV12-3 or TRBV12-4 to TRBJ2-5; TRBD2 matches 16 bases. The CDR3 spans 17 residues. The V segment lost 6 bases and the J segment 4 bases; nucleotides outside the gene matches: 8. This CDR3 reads CASSLGGLAGGGETQYF. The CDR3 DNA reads TGTGCCAGCAGCCTCGGGGGACTAGCGGGAGGGGGAGAGACCCAGTACTTC.

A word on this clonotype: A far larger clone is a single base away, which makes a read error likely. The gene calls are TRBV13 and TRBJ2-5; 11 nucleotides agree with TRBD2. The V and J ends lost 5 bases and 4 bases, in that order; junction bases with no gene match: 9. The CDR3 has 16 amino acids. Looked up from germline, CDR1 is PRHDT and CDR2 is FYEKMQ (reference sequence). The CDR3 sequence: CASSTTLSGRVETQYF. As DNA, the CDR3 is TGTGCCAGCAGCACCACTCTTAGCGGGAGGGTAGAGACCCAGTACTTC.